This TCR beta chain was recovered during a study of neoadjuvant nivolumab and ipilimumab in lung cancer. Study details: Nivolumab 3 mg/kg was given days 1, 15 and 29, plus ipilimumab 1 mg/kg day 1 in combination.

About this clone: The antigen is unknown.

Method: immunoSEQ multiplex PCR; TCRdb's copy keeps in-frame clones and lacks some. This repertoire shows approximately 23,000 clones, about four fifths found once; its top ten account for under 30%. Study results and limitations: From pretherapy to surgery, tumor richness and clonality rose with dual therapy. Higher pretherapy blood TCR richness went with higher resected-tumor richness.

V gave up 6 bases and J gave up 0 bases, with 13 bases separating them. The CDR3 length is 14 residues. Germline loops: CDR1 SQVTM, CDR2 ANQGSEA. The receptor was isolated from an adult with non-small cell lung cancer. This chain connects TRBV29-1 to TRBJ2-3; possible D gene TRBD1, 5 bases. The source material was peripheral blood, sampled before neoadjuvant nivolumab, alone or with ipilimumab. The CDR3 coding sequence is TGCAGCGTCCACGGACAACCTAGCACAGATACGCAGTATTTT. It specifies CSVHGQPSTDTQYF.